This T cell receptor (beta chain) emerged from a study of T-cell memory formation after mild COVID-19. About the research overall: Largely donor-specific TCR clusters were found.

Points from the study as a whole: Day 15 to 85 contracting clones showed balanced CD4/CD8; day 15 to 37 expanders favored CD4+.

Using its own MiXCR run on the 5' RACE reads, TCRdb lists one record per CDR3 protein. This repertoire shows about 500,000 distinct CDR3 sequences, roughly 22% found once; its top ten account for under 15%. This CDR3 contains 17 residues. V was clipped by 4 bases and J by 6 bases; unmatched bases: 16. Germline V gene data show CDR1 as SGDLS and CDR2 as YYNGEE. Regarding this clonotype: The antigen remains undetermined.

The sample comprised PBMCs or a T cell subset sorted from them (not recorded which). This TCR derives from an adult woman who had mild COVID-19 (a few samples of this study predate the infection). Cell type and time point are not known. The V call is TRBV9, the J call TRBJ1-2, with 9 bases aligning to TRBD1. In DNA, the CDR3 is TGTGCCAGCAGCCCCGACTCGGGACAGGGATCAGTCCATGGCTACACCTTC. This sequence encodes CASSPDSGQGSVHGYTF.